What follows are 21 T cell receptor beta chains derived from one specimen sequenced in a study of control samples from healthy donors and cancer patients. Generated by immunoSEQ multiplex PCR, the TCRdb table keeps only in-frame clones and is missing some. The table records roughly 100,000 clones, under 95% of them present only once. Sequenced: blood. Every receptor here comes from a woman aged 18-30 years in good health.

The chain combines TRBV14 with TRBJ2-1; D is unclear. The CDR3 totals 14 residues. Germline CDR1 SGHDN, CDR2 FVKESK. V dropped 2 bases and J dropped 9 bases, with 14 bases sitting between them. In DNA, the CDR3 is TGTGCCAGCAGCCAATTAGCTGTAGTGGGTGAGCAGTTCTTC. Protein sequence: CASSQLAVVGEQFF.

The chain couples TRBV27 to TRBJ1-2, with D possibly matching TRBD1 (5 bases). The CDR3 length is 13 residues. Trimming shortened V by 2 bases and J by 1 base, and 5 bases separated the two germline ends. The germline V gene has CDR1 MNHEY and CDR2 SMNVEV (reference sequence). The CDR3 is CASSLRGNYGYTF. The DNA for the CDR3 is TGTGCCAGCAGTTTAAGGGGTAACTATGGCTACACCTTC.

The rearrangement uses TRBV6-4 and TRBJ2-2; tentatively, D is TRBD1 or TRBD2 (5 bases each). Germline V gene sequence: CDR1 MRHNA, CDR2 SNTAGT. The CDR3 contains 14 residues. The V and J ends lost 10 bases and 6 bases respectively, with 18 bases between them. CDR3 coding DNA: TGTGCCACCTCGAGCCAAGTGGGACCCGGGGAGCTGTTTTTT. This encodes CATSSQVGPGELFF.

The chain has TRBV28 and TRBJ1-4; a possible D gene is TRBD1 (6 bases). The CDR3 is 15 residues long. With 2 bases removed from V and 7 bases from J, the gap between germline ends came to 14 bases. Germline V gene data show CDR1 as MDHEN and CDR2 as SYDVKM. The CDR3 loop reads CASSLGAGVAEKLFF. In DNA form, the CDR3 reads TGTGCCAGCAGTTTAGGTGCAGGGGTAGCTGAAAAACTGTTTTTT.

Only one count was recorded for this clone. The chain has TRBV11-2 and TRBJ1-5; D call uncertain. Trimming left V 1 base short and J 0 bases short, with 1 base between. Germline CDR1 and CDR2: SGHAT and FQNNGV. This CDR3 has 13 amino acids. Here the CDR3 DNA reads TGTGCCAGCAGCTTAGGTAGCAATCAGCCCCAGCATTTT. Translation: CASSLGSNQPQHF.

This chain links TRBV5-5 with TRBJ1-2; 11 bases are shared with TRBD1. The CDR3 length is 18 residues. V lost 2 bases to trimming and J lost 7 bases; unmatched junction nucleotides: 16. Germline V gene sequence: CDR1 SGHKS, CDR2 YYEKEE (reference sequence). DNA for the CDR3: TGTGCCAGCAGCTTAGGAGTCGGGTTGGGACAGGGGGAGAGTGGCTACACCTTC. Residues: CASSLGVGLGQGESGYTF.

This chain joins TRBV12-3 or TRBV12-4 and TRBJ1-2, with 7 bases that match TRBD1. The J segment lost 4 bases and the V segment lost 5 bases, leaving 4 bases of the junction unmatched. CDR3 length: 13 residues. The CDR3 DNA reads TGTGCCAGCAGTCGCGGGACAGTCTATGGCTACACCTTC. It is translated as CASSRGTVYGYTF.

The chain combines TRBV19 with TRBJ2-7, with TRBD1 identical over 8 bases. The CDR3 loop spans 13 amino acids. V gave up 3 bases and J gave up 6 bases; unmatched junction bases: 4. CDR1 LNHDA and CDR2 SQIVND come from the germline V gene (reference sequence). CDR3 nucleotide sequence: TGTGCCAGTAGTATCGGACAGGGTACCGAGCAGTACTTC. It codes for CASSIGQGTEQYF.

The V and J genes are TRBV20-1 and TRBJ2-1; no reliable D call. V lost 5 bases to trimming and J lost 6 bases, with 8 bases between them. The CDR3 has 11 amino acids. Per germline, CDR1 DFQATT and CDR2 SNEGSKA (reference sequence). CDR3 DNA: TGCAGTGCTGGGGATTTCAATGAGCAGTTCTTC. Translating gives CSAGDFNEQFF.

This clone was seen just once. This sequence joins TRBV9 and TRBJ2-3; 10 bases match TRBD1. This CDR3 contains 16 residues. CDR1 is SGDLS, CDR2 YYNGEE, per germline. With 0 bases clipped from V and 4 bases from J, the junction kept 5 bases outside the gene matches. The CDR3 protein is CASSVGRGTGADTQYF. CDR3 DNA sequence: TGTGCCAGCAGCGTAGGACGTGGGACAGGGGCAGATACGCAGTATTTT.

The CDR3 bases are TGTGCCAGCAGCTCCCGGGGGAGCACAGATACGCAGTATTTT. This codes for CASSSRGSTDTQYF. The V gene is TRBV5-4, the J gene TRBJ2-3; D may be TRBD2 (6 bases). The CDR3 totals 14 residues. V was clipped by 3 bases and J by 0 bases, with 8 bases between them. CDR1 is SGHNT, CDR2 YYREEE, per germline (reference sequence).

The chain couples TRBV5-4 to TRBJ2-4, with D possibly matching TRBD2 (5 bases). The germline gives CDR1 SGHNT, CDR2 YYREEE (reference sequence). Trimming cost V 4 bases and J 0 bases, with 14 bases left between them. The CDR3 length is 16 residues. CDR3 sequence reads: CASSPDGGRAKNIQYF. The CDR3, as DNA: TGTGCCAGCAGCCCGGACGGCGGGCGAGCCAAAAACATTCAGTACTTC.

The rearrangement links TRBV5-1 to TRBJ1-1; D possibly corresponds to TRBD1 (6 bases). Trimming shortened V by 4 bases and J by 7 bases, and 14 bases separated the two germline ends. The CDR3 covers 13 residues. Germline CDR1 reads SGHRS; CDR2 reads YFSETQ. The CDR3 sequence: CASSTGQWREAFF. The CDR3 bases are TGCGCCAGCAGCACAGGACAGTGGCGTGAAGCTTTCTTT.

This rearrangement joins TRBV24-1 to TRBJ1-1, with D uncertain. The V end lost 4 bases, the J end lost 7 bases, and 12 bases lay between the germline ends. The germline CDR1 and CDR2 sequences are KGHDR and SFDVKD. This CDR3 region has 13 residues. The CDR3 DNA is TGTGCCACCAGTGAATCAGGTCTGGGTGAAGCTTTCTTT. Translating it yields CATSESGLGEAFF.

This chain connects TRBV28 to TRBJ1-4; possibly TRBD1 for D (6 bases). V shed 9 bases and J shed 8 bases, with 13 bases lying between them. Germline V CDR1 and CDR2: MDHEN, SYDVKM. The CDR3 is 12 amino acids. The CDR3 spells CASTGIAEKLFF. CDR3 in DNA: TGTGCCAGTACAGGGATCGCGGAAAAACTGTTTTTT.

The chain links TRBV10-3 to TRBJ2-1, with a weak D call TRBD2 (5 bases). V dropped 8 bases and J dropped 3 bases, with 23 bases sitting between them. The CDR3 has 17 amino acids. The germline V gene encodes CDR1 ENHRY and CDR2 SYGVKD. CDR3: CAIAVSGKEFLYNEQFF. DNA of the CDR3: TGTGCCATCGCTGTATCGGGGAAGGAGTTTCTCTACAATGAGCAGTTCTTC.

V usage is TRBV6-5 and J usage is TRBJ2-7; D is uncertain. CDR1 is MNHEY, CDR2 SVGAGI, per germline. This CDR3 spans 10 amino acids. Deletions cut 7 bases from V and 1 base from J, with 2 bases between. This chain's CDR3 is CASNSYEQYF. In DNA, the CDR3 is TGTGCCAGCAATTCCTACGAGCAGTACTTC.

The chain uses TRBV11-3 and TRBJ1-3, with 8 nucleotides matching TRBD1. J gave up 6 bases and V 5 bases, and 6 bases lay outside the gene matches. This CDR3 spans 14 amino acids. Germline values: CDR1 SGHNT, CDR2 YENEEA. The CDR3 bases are TGTGCCAGCAGCCTTCGGACAGGGTTAAACACCATATATTTT. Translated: CASSLRTGLNTIYF.

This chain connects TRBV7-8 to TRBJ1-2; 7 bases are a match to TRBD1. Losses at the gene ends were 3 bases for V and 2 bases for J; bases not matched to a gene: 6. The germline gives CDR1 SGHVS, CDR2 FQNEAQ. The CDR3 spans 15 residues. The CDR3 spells CASSFRDSENYGYTF. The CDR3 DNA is TGTGCCAGCAGCTTCCGGGACAGCGAAAACTATGGCTACACCTTC.

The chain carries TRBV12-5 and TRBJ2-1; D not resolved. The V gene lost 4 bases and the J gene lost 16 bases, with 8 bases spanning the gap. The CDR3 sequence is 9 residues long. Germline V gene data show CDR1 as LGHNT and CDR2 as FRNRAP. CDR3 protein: CASGSLGFF. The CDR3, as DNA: TGTGCTAGTGGTTCCCTCGGTTTCTTC. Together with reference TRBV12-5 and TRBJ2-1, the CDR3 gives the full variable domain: DARVTQTPRHKVTEMGQEVTMRCQPILGHNTVFWYRQTMMQGLELLAYFRNRAPLDDSGMPKDRFSAEMPDATLATLKIQPSEPRDSAVYFCASGSLGFFGPGTRLTVL.

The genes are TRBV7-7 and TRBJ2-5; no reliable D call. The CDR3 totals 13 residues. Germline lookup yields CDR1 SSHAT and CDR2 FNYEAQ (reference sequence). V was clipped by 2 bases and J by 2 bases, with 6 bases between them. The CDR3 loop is CASSLKGQETQYF. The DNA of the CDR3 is TGTGCCAGCAGCTTAAAAGGTCAAGAGACCCAGTACTTC.